These T cell receptor beta chains were read from a single sample in a study of cytomegalovirus exposure and HLA in healthy donors. Assay used: immunoSEQ multiplex PCR; TCRdb lists only in-frame clones, some missing. The sample shows tens of thousands of clones, 65% to 80% of them seen only once. The sequenced material came from PBMCs. The receptors stem from a man aged 60 to 69 in good health and CMV-seronegative. CDR3s include the opening cysteine and the closing phenylalanine or tryptophan. The D gene is left open where the match is weak. Part of the rows lack a size; the others show once, few, many or a class for expanded clones.

J gene | clone size | D gene | V gene | CDR3 DNA | CDR3 protein
TRBJ2-7 | once | . | TRBV11-3 | TGTGCCAGCAGCGCCGGTGGGAGCTCCTACGAGCAGTACTTC | CASSAGGSSYEQYF
TRBJ1-6 | . | . | TRBV2 | TGTGCCAGCAGCCCCCCAGGGGTAGGGAATTCACCCCTCCACTTT | CASSPPGVGNSPLHF
TRBJ1-2 | . | TRBD1 | TRBV4-1 | TGCGCCAGCAGGGGGACAGACTATGGCTACACCTTC | CASRGTDYGYTF
TRBJ1-1 | few | . | TRBV6-1 | TGTGCCAGCAGTGAAGCACCGGGGTTAAACACTGAAGCTTTCTTT | CASSEAPGLNTEAFF
TRBJ2-7 | . | TRBD1 | TRBV6-6 | TGTGCCAGCAGACCCGGGACAGCCTATACCTACGAGCAGTACTTC | CASRPGTAYTYEQYF
TRBJ2-2 | . | TRBD1 | TRBV30 | TGTGCCTGGAGTGCCACGGACAGGGTTTTCATGGACACCGGGGAGCTGTTTTTT | CAWSATDRVFMDTGELFF
TRBJ2-2 | . | TRBD1 | TRBV7-3 | TGTGCCAGCAGCTTCGGACAGGGCACCTCCACCGGGGAGCTGTTTTTT | CASSFGQGTSTGELFF
TRBJ1-5 | . | TRBD1 | TRBV6-1 | TGTGCCAGCAGTTCCCTGACAGGGTCGGGCCAGCCCCAGCATTTT | CASSSLTGSGQPQHF
TRBJ1-5 | . | . | TRBV5-6 | TGTGCCAGCAGCTTGGGGGGGACACTGGACCAGCCCCAGCATTTT | CASSLGGTLDQPQHF
TRBJ1-2 | . | . | TRBV18 | TGTGCCAGCTCAGGGGGCATGGACTATGGCTACACCTTC | CASSGGMDYGYTF
TRBJ1-6 | . | . | TRBV6-1 | TGTGCCAGTAAAGAAACGGGTAATTCACCCCTCCACTTT | CASKETGNSPLHF
TRBJ2-2 | . | TRBD2 | TRBV7-6 | TGTGCCAGCAGGCAGACCGGGACTAGCGGGACGCGTAACACCGGGGAGCTGTTTTTT | CASRQTGTSGTRNTGELFF
TRBJ2-5 | . | TRBD2 | TRBV7-9 | TGTGCCAGCAGCCCCGGGCTAGCGGGGGGGGGACAAGAGACCCAGTACTTC | CASSPGLAGGGQETQYF
TRBJ2-7 | . | . | TRBV14 | TGTGCCAGCAGCCAAGTCTTTCGTCAGAAGATTTACGAGCAGTACTTC | CASSQVFRQKIYEQYF
TRBJ2-2 | . | . | TRBV29-1 | TGCAGCGTTGATCTGAGAAGGGGGGGGGCCGGGGAGCTGTTTTTT | CSVDLRRGGAGELFF
TRBJ2-2 | . | TRBD2 | TRBV5-1 | TGCGCCAGCAGACCCGCGGGCGGGGGGATGAACACCGGGGAGCTGTTTTTT | CASRPAGGGMNTGELFF
TRBJ1-5 | . | TRBD1 | TRBV5-5 | TGTGCCAGCAGCTTCCGGGACAGGGCCCCCAATCAGCCCCAGCATTTT | CASSFRDRAPNQPQHF
TRBJ2-1 | . | TRBD2 | TRBV10-1 | TGCGCCAGCAGTGCCAGCGGGGGGACTGAGCAGTTCTTC | CASSASGGTEQFF
TRBJ2-1 | few | . | TRBV7-7 | TGTGCTAGCAGCTCGGGCCTAGCGTCGCATGAGCAGTTCTTC | CASSSGLASHEQFF
TRBJ2-7 | . | . | TRBV7-6 | TGTGCCAGCAGCCCCCGGACAGACGACTACGAGCAGTACTTC | CASSPRTDDYEQYF